This entry concerns a single TCR beta chain. Its target is not known. The germline gives CDR1 LGHDT, CDR2 YNNKEL (reference sequence). The V segment lost 4 bases and the J segment 5 bases; nucleotides outside the gene matches: 1. This CDR3 has 14 residues. This record comes from a study of T cell responses to AZD1222 COVID-19 vaccine. Study-wide results and caveats: In a largely white British group with more females than males, clonal diversity was possibly underestimated. Reports say nearly half of spike-specific TCRs go after unmutated variant regions.

The assay was immunoSEQ multiplex PCR, and TCRdb's table has in-frame clones only and misses some. The sample holds about 110,000 clones, about 88% seen once. Material: peripheral blood, obtained on day 0 of AZD1222 vaccination. The source is an adult in good health. The chain is built from TRBV3-1 (or the pseudogene TRBV3-2) and TRBJ2-7, with 14 bases identical to TRBD2. The CDR3 loop is CASSPGLAGDEQYV. The CDR3 bases are TGTGCCAGCAGCCCGGGACTAGCGGGAGACGAGCAGTACGTC.